The 27 T cell receptor beta chains below come from one sample, sequenced in a study of blood T cell repertoires in COVID-19. Method: immunoSEQ multiplex PCR; TCRdb's copy keeps in-frame clones and lacks some. The sample records some 89,000 clones, about 80% being singletons. The sequencing sample was made of peripheral blood. The source is a man between 70 and 80 years old with acute or convalescent COVID-19.

The chain carries TRBV10-2 and TRBJ1-3; D not resolved. CDR1 and CDR2 from the germline V gene are WSHSY and SAAADI. The CDR3 runs to 16 residues. Trimming removed 2 bases from V and 2 bases from J, with 13 bases in between. In DNA, the CDR3 is TGCGCCAGCAGTGAGCTTAGCCTACCCCCTGGAAACACCATATATTTT. Translated, it gives CASSELSLPPGNTIYF.

This chain connects TRBV10-3 to TRBJ2-6; 10 nucleotides line up with TRBD1. The CDR3 consists of 18 residues. Germline V gene lookup returns CDR1 ENHRY and CDR2 SYGVKD. The V segment lost 3 bases and the J segment 0 bases; nucleotides outside the gene matches: 5. The CDR3 loop is CAISDGRTGGSGANVLTF. The CDR3 bases are TGTGCCATCAGTGACGGGAGGACAGGGGGCTCTGGGGCCAACGTCCTGACTTTC.

V and J are TRBV28 and TRBJ1-4; possible D gene TRBD1, 5 bases. This CDR3 has 14 amino acids. V was clipped by 2 bases and J by 2 bases, with 6 bases between them. Germline CDR1 MDHEN, CDR2 SYDVKM. The CDR3: CASSLRQTNEKLFF. The CDR3 DNA is TGTGCCAGCAGTTTAAGACAGACTAATGAAAAACTGTTTTTT.

This clone has a single count. The chain links TRBV24-1 to TRBJ2-5, with D unclear. CDR3 length: 16 residues. Germline V gene sequence: CDR1 KGHDR, CDR2 SFDVKD. The V end lost 3 bases, the J end lost 5 bases, and 18 bases lay between the germline ends. In DNA, the CDR3 is TGTGCCACCAGTGATCCATCTAAGAAAAATGGTGAGACCCAGTACTTC. This encodes CATSDPSKKNGETQYF.

This sequence joins TRBV24-1 and TRBJ1-5, with D perhaps TRBD1 (6 bases). Germline V gene lookup returns CDR1 KGHDR and CDR2 SFDVKD. There are 19 residues in the CDR3. The V and J ends lost 7 bases and 0 bases respectively, with 24 bases between them. CDR3 residues: CATRERGHCLSYSNQPQHF. The CDR3 coding sequence is TGTGCCACCAGGGAAAGGGGACATTGTCTAAGCTATAGCAATCAGCCCCAGCATTTT.

The CDR3 DNA reads as TGTGCCAGCAGTTCCTCCTGGCAGGGTGGCACTGAAGCTTTCTTT. Protein sequence: CASSSSWQGGTEAFF. The chain recombines TRBV28 with TRBJ1-1; tentative D call: TRBD1 (5 bases). This CDR3 contains 15 residues. V lost 4 bases, J lost 4 bases, and 16 bases lay in between. CDR1 and CDR2 from the germline V gene are MDHEN and SYDVKM.

V usage is TRBV28 and J usage is TRBJ1-5; D possibly corresponds to TRBD1 (6 bases). V lost 4 bases, J lost 7 bases, and 17 bases lay in between. Germline-derived CDR1 and CDR2 are MDHEN and SYDVKM. The CDR3 is made up of 15 amino acids. The CDR3 sequence is CASSSNTGSRQPQHF. CDR3 sequence (DNA): TGTGCCAGCAGTTCGAATACAGGGTCGAGACAGCCCCAGCATTTT. The full variable domain, in which reference TRBV28 and TRBJ1-5 provide the parts outside the CDR3, is DVKVTQSSRYLVKRTGEKVFLECVQDMDHENMFWYRQDPGLGLRLIYFSYDVKMKEKGDIPEGYSVSREKKERFSLILESASTNQTSMYLCASSSNTGSRQPQHFGDGTRLSIL.

The chain uses TRBV28 and TRBJ2-7; 14 bases match TRBD2. Unmatched junction bases numbered 7, after V lost 4 bases and J lost 5 bases. The CDR3 has 16 amino acids. Germline CDR1 reads MDHEN; CDR2 reads SYDVKM. Written as DNA, the CDR3 is TGTGCCAGCAGTTCGTACGGGACTAGCGGGAGTGACGAGCAGTACTTC. It is translated as CASSSYGTSGSDEQYF.

The chain employs TRBV24-1 and TRBJ2-2; 11 nucleotides align to TRBD1. Germline V lookup: CDR1 KGHDR, CDR2 SFDVKD. The V and J ends lost 3 bases and 7 bases, in that order; junction bases with no gene match: 9. The CDR3 covers 17 residues. Here the CDR3 DNA reads TGTGCCACCAGTGATCCTGGACAGGGGGCGTGGGGCGGGGAGCTGTTTTTT. Amino acids: CATSDPGQGAWGGELFF.

This sequence joins TRBV6-5 and TRBJ2-5; 9 bases line up with TRBD1. Germline trimming cut 4 bases from V and 5 bases from J; bases unmatched to any gene: 2. Germline CDR1 is MNHEY and CDR2 is SVGAGI. The CDR3 totals 13 residues. CDR3: CASSSDRGETQYF. CDR3 DNA: TGTGCCAGCAGTTCCGACAGGGGGGAGACCCAGTACTTC.

The J gene is TRBJ2-2, the V gene TRBV21-1; TRBD2, as called in the table, went unchecked against the DNA. TRBV21-1 has pseudogene status. This CDR3 spans 15 amino acids. This chain's CDR3 is CASSKVGLFSGELFF. Written as DNA, the CDR3 is TGTGCCAGCAGCAAAGTCGGACTGTTTTCCGGGGAGCTGTTTTTT.

This CDR3 reads CASSLGTENEAFF. In DNA, the CDR3 is TGTGCCAGCTCACTTGGGACTGAGAATGAAGCTTTCTTT. The chain has TRBV18 and TRBJ1-1; maybe TRBD1 (5 bases). The CDR3 extends over 13 amino acids. V gave up 4 bases and J gave up 7 bases, with 13 bases separating them. CDR1 is KGHSH and CDR2 is LQKENI in the germline V gene.

The chain has TRBV5-6 and TRBJ2-5, with D possibly matching TRBD1 (5 bases). Germline-derived CDR1 and CDR2 are SGHDT and YYEEEE. V lost 4 bases and J lost 2, with 9 bases in between. This CDR3 has 13 amino acids. CDR3 sequence (DNA): TGTGCCAGCAGCGCGACAGCTCAAGAGACCCAGTACTTC. This codes for CASSATAQETQYF. The complete variable domain, with remaining parts taken from reference TRBV5-6 and TRBJ2-5, reads DAGVTQSPTHLIKTRGQQVTLRCSPKSGHDTVSWYQQALGQGPQFIFQYYEEEERQRGNFPDRFSGHQFPNYSSELNVNALLLGDSALYLCASSATAQETQYFGPGTRLLVL.

This clone has a handful of counts. J is TRBJ1-3 and V is TRBV5-6; 7 nucleotides match TRBD1. The CDR3 length is 15 residues. CDR1 and CDR2 (germline): SGHDT, YYEEEE. The V gene end was trimmed by 2 bases and the J gene end by 2 bases; junction bases not matched to a gene: 4. CDR3 in DNA: TGTGCCAGCAGCTTAAGACAGGGTGCTGGAAACACCATATATTTT. It translates to CASSLRQGAGNTIYF.

The chain carries TRBV5-6 and TRBJ1-1; no firm D call. The CDR3 runs 15 residues. V was clipped by 0 bases and J by 4 bases, with 13 bases between them. CDR1 and CDR2 from the germline V gene are SGHDT and YYEEEE. The CDR3 DNA reads as TGTGCCAGCAGCTTGGTAGGCCAAGAGGGCACTGAAGCTTTCTTT. It codes for CASSLVGQEGTEAFF.

The chain combines TRBV24-1 with TRBJ2-2; 10 positions agree with TRBD1. V lost 7 bases and J lost 4; bases outside the gene matches: 2. CDR1 is KGHDR, CDR2 SFDVKD, per germline. The CDR3 has 14 amino acids. The CDR3, as DNA: TGTGCCACCAGGGGACAGGGGCCCACCGGGGAGCTGTTTTTT. It translates to CATRGQGPTGELFF.

This chain joins TRBV29-1 and TRBJ1-1; the match to TRBD1 covers 10 bases. CDR3 length: 14 amino acids. The germline CDR1 and CDR2 sequences are SQVTM and ANQGSEA. J lost 6 bases, V lost 5 bases, and 9 bases had no gene match. As DNA, the CDR3 is TGCAGCGTTTCGAATACCGGGACAGGGGCTGAAGCTTTCTTT. Amino acids: CSVSNTGTGAEAFF.

The table lists this clone with a count of one. The junction departs from germline at one end; a sequencing error may be responsible. The chain links TRBV6-5 to TRBJ1-5; TRBD1 aligns across 9 bases. This CDR3 has 14 residues. The germline CDR1 and CDR2 sequences are MNHEY and SVGAGI. The CDR3 DNA sequence: TGTGCCAGCAGATCGGGACAGGGTTATCAACCCCAGCATTTT. Protein: CASRSGQGYQPQHF.

The rearrangement links TRBV5-1 to TRBJ1-2; tentatively, D is TRBD1 (6 bases). This CDR3 spans 17 amino acids. V lost 7 bases to trimming and J lost 6 bases, with 28 bases between them. Germline-derived CDR1 and CDR2 are SGHRS and YFSETQ. The CDR3 coding sequence is TGCGCCAGCGATTCAAGGGGGGGTCCCTCGGTTGTGGATGGCTACACCTTC. Amino acid sequence: CASDSRGGPSVVDGYTF.

This clone came up once. V gene TRBV5-4 combines with J gene TRBJ1-4, with D tentatively TRBD1 (5 bases). The ends were cut back, 1 base at V and 7 bases at J, with 14 bases in the middle. CDR3 length equals 15 residues. CDR1 SGHNT and CDR2 YYREEE come from the germline V gene (reference sequence). This CDR3 is CASSLRRGTGEKLFF. CDR3 nucleotide sequence: TGTGCCAGCAGCTTGAGGAGGGGTACAGGTGAAAAACTGTTTTTT.

The chain combines TRBV7-9 with TRBJ2-6; 7 nucleotides match TRBD1. Germline V CDR1 and CDR2: SEHNR, FQNEAQ (reference sequence). J lost 0 bases, V lost 5 bases, and 7 bases had no gene match. This CDR3 is built from 17 residues. The CDR3 DNA follows: TGTGCCAGCAGCCGGGACAGTAGATTCTCTGGGGCCAACGTCCTGACTTTC. This codes for CASSRDSRFSGANVLTF.

J is TRBJ1-6 and V is TRBV2; 7 bases map to TRBD1. J was trimmed by 4 bases and V by 6 bases; bases with no gene match: 9. CDR1 SNHLY and CDR2 FYNNEI come from the germline V gene. The CDR3 extends over 16 amino acids. The CDR3 reads CASSMTGSTYNSPLHF. The CDR3 DNA reads TGTGCCAGCAGCATGACAGGGTCCACTTATAATTCACCCCTCCACTTT. Full variable domain (remainder filled in from reference TRBV2 and TRBJ1-6): EPEVTQTPSHQVTQMGQEVILRCVPISNHLYFYWYRQILGQKVEFLVSFYNNEISEKSEIFDDQFSVERPDGSNFTLKIRSTKLEDSAMYFCASSMTGSTYNSPLHFGNGTRLTVT.

The chain is built from TRBV5-5 and TRBJ1-2, with D perhaps matching TRBD1 (6 bases). Trimming stripped 0 bases from V and 4 bases from J, with 7 bases between. Germline lookup yields CDR1 SGHKS and CDR2 YYEKEE (reference sequence). CDR3 length equals 13 residues. As DNA, the CDR3 is TGTGCCAGCAGCTTGGAGACAGGCTATGGCTACACCTTC. This codes for CASSLETGYGYTF.

The chain recombines TRBV27 with TRBJ2-6; 7 bases are a match to TRBD1. The germline gives CDR1 MNHEY, CDR2 SMNVEV (reference sequence). The V segment lost 6 bases and the J segment 4 bases; nucleotides outside the gene matches: 6. This CDR3 comprises 15 residues. The CDR3 DNA follows: TGTGCCAGCAGCCAAACAGGGGCCGGGGCCAACGTCCTGACTTTC. It encodes CASSQTGAGANVLTF.

The gene calls are TRBV5-5 and TRBJ2-5, with D possibly matching TRBD2 (6 bases). The V gene's germline CDR1 is SGHKS and CDR2 YYEKEE (reference sequence). The CDR3 is 15 residues long. The V end was cut by 4 bases, the J end by 4 bases, with 17 bases between. CDR3 region: CASSHYGAGGETQYF. CDR3 nucleotide sequence: TGTGCCAGCAGCCACTATGGGGCCGGGGGAGAGACCCAGTACTTC.

This clone was seen only a few times. CDR3 loop: CASSPLRQGSTEAFF. For the CDR3, the DNA is TGTGCCAGCAGCCCTCTCCGACAGGGGAGCACTGAAGCTTTCTTT. The chain uses TRBV7-2 and TRBJ1-1; 8 positions match TRBD1. This CDR3 has 15 amino acids. The ends lost 5 bases at V and 4 bases at J; junction bases unmatched: 9. Per the germline V gene, CDR1 is SGHTA and CDR2 is FQGNSA.

This chain links TRBV7-6 with TRBJ1-1; 8 nucleotides agree with TRBD1. V lost 2 bases, J lost 4 bases, and 12 bases stayed unmatched. Germline values: CDR1 SGHVS, CDR2 FNYEAQ. This CDR3 contains 17 residues. CDR3 amino acids: CASSLRPEQGEGTEAFF. The CDR3 bases are TGTGCCAGCAGCTTACGCCCGGAACAGGGGGAGGGCACTGAAGCTTTCTTT.